The 31 T cell receptor beta chains given below trace back to one sample, sequenced in a study of post-analysis software for immune sequencing data. These receptors have no known antigen. Libraries were made from TCR beta cDNA, and they carried unique molecular identifiers. TCRdb re-called the PCR reads through MiXCR, storing one row per CDR3 protein. The table shows about 540,000 distinct CDR3 sequences, with under 40% occurring only once. Study-level results: TRBV segments more frequent in patients than in controls numbered roughly 5 and included TRBV5-6, TRBV5-1 and TRBV20-1.

Sequencing was performed on blood. The receptor source for this set is a girl aged 2-17 years with multiple sclerosis.

On this clonotype itself: A junction end diverges from the germline sequence, so it may reflect a read error. The J gene is TRBJ1-5, the V gene TRBV7-9; possibly TRBD1 for D (6 bases). CDR1 is SEHNR, CDR2 FQNEAQ, per germline (reference sequence). The CDR3 is made up of 16 amino acids. In DNA, the CDR3 is TGTGCCAGCAGCGCTAGCGGGGGGCGCAGCAATCAGCCCCGGCATTTT. Translated, it gives CASSASGGRSNQPRHF.

This clonotype has just a few counts. The rearrangement links TRBV13 to TRBJ2-1; 8 bases align to TRBD2. Looked up from germline, CDR1 is PRHDT and CDR2 is FYEKMQ (reference sequence). Trimming took 6 bases from V and 13 from J; bases not matched to a gene: 14. This CDR3 contains 14 residues. The CDR3: CASRRFLAGGGQFF. In DNA form, the CDR3 reads TGTGCCAGCAGGCGATTCCTAGCGGGCGGGGGACAGTTCTTC.

This clonotype has just a few counts. The genes are TRBV20-1 and TRBJ2-5; 7 bases line up with TRBD2. In germline, CDR1 is DFQATT, CDR2 SNEGSKA (reference sequence). The CDR3 covers 18 residues. V was pared by 0 bases and J by 5 bases, with 18 bases of the junction left unmatched. The CDR3 spells CSARDLREASSLFETQYF. CDR3 sequence (DNA): TGCAGTGCTAGAGATCTCCGGGAGGCTAGCTCCCTGTTTGAGACCCAGTACTTC.

This clonotype has just a few counts. The genes are TRBV3-1 and TRBJ1-2; 9 nucleotides agree with TRBD1. V dropped 2 bases and J dropped 4; count of bases not matched to a gene: 8. This CDR3 contains 16 residues. The germline CDR1 and CDR2 sequences are LGHDT and YNNKEL (reference sequence). DNA for the CDR3: TGTGCCAGCAGCCAACGGGACAGGGTTCTCTTCTATGGCTACACCTTC. Residues: CASSQRDRVLFYGYTF.

The chain joins TRBV5-5 to TRBJ1-1; D not resolved. This CDR3 is built from 13 residues. CDR1 SGHKS and CDR2 YYEKEE come from the germline V gene (reference sequence). Deletions cut 3 bases from V and 4 bases from J, with 10 bases between. The DNA of the CDR3 is TGTGCCAGCAGCTCGGACGGAACCACTGAAGCTTTCTTT. Protein sequence: CASSSDGTTEAFF.

The rearrangement uses TRBV20-1 and TRBJ1-2; maybe TRBD1 (5 bases). CDR3 length: 12 amino acids. Looked up from germline, CDR1 is DFQATT and CDR2 is SNEGSKA (reference sequence). CDR3 sequence: CGGGAINYGYTF. CDR3 nucleotides: TGCGGGGGGGGAGCGATTAACTATGGCTACACCTTC.

V gene TRBV5-1 combines with J gene TRBJ1-3; 8 bases are shared with TRBD1. CDR1 is SGHRS, CDR2 YFSETQ, per germline. V was pared by 5 bases and J by 0 bases, with 4 bases of the junction left unmatched. CDR3 length equals 15 residues. CDR3 loop: CASRIDRGSGNTIYF. Written as DNA, the CDR3 is TGCGCCAGCAGAATAGACAGGGGCTCTGGAAACACCATATATTTT.

The sample holds many counts of this clonotype. One end of the junction is discordant with germline, which a read error may explain. This chain links TRBV5-1 with TRBJ2-5; 9 bases are a match to TRBD1. Per the germline V gene, CDR1 is SGHRS and CDR2 is YFSETQ. The CDR3 runs 13 residues. This CDR3 is CASSSGQGETQYF. CDR3 coding DNA: TGTGCCAGCAGCTCCGGACAGGGGGAGACCCAGTACTTC.

In this sample, this clonotype turned up a few times. The rearrangement uses TRBV7-6 and TRBJ2-1, with unresolved D. CDR1 and CDR2 (germline): SGHVS, FNYEAQ. The CDR3 consists of 16 residues. Trimming left V 2 bases short and J 5 bases short, with 16 bases between. The CDR3 nucleotides are TGTGCCAGCAGCTTATTGCAGGATAGGAGAGACAATGAGCAGTTCTTC. This sequence encodes CASSLLQDRRDNEQFF.

Ten or more counts support this clonotype. The chain uses TRBV29-1 and TRBJ2-5, with D possibly matching TRBD1 (5 bases). Germline-derived CDR1 and CDR2 are SQVTM and ANQGSEA. Trimming shortened V by 6 bases and J by 0 bases, and 8 bases separated the two germline ends. The CDR3 is made up of 12 amino acids. The CDR3 loop is CSVRQYQETQYF. CDR3 nucleotides: TGCAGCGTACGACAGTACCAAGAGACCCAGTACTTC.

This clonotype showed up just once. This rearrangement joins TRBV19 to TRBJ1-5; D remains ambiguous. The CDR3 is 15 amino acids. CDR1 is LNHDA, CDR2 SQIVND, per germline (reference sequence). Trimming shortened V by 3 bases and J by 4 bases, and 13 bases separated the two germline ends. CDR3 amino acids: CASSIWQVGNQPQHF. The CDR3 DNA sequence: TGTGCCAGTAGTATCTGGCAGGTTGGTAATCAGCCCCAGCATTTT.

V usage is TRBV5-1 and J usage is TRBJ2-5; 10 positions agree with TRBD1. The V segment lost 0 bases and the J segment 5 bases; nucleotides outside the gene matches: 7. Germline CDR1 SGHRS, CDR2 YFSETQ. The CDR3 spans 16 residues. CDR3 in DNA: TGCGCCAGCAGCTTGGAAGGTGGGACAGGGGCCGAGACCCAGTACTTC. It yields the protein CASSLEGGTGAETQYF.

This clonotype was seen a handful of times. The CDR3: CASSLDPGSDEAFF. CDR3 in DNA: TGCGCCAGCAGCTTGGACCCAGGGAGCGATGAAGCTTTCTTT. The chain has TRBV5-1 and TRBJ1-1, with D perhaps matching TRBD1 (5 bases). This CDR3 contains 14 residues. Germline assignment: CDR1 SGHRS and CDR2 YFSETQ. Deletions cut 0 bases from V and 7 bases from J, with 13 bases between.

The chain employs TRBV20-1 and TRBJ2-1; D is tentatively TRBD1 or TRBD2 (5 bases each). Germline CDR1 is DFQATT and CDR2 is SNEGSKA (reference sequence). The CDR3 sequence is 17 residues long. V dropped 4 bases and J dropped 0 bases, with 19 bases sitting between them. In nucleotides, the CDR3 is TGCAGTGCTATCCTCGGGGCATTATCGGGCTCCTACAATGAGCAGTTCTTC. It translates to CSAILGALSGSYNEQFF.

This clonotype has just a few counts. The V and J genes are TRBV4-1 and TRBJ2-7; TRBD2 agrees at 10 bases. The trim removed 4 bases at V and 1 base at J, leaving 4 bases unmatched. CDR3 length: 15 residues. CDR1 is MGHRA, CDR2 YSYEKL, per germline. The CDR3, as DNA: TGCGCCAGCAGCCCGATAGCGGGGGGATCCTACGAGCAGTACTTC. Translation: CASSPIAGGSYEQYF.

The gene calls are TRBV15 and TRBJ2-3; tentative D call: TRBD2 (7 bases). The length of the CDR3 is 15 residues. Trimming left V 3 bases short and J 0 bases short, with 10 bases between. Germline V gene sequence: CDR1 LNHNV, CDR2 YYDKDF (reference sequence). The CDR3 DNA reads TGTGCCACCAGCAGGGCGGGGGCCAGCACAGATACGCAGTATTTT. Translated: CATSRAGASTDTQYF.

The genes are TRBV20-1 and TRBJ1-1; perhaps TRBD1 as D (6 bases). Germline CDR1 reads DFQATT; CDR2 reads SNEGSKA (reference sequence). V lost 1 base and J 5 bases, leaving 11 bases between the germline ends. The CDR3 contains 13 residues. The CDR3 DNA sequence: TGCAGTGCTAGAGGGGTGACAGGAACTGAAGCTTTCTTT. It translates to CSARGVTGTEAFF.

The chain has TRBV5-1 and TRBJ2-7, with D tentatively TRBD2 (5 bases). CDR3 length: 11 residues. The V gene's germline CDR1 is SGHRS and CDR2 YFSETQ. The V end lost 0 bases, the J end lost 10 bases, and 8 bases lay between the germline ends. This CDR3 is CASSLEEDQYF. In DNA form, the CDR3 reads TGCGCCAGCAGCTTGGAGGAGGACCAGTACTTC.

This chain links TRBV7-2 with TRBJ1-5; unclear D gene. V lost 0 bases and J 3 bases, leaving 9 bases between the germline ends. Looked up from germline, CDR1 is SGHTA and CDR2 is FQGNSA. The CDR3 has 15 amino acids. CDR3 bases: TGTGCCAGCAGCTTAGCAGGGTACGACAATCAGCCCCAGCATTTT. Translation: CASSLAGYDNQPQHF.

The chain couples TRBV10-2 to TRBJ2-1; D gene unclear. The germline CDR1 and CDR2 sequences are WSHSY and SAAADI. The CDR3 runs 14 residues. The ends were cut back, 6 bases at V and 7 bases at J, with 16 bases in the middle. This CDR3 reads CASSAQYPENEQFF. In DNA, the CDR3 is TGCGCCAGCAGCGCGCAGTATCCGGAAAATGAGCAGTTCTTC.

This clonotype was counted a few times. This sequence joins TRBV2 and TRBJ2-3, with D unclear. The CDR3 consists of 13 residues. Trimming stripped 6 bases from V and 6 bases from J, with 13 bases between. Germline V gene lookup returns CDR1 SNHLY and CDR2 FYNNEI. Written as DNA, the CDR3 is TGTGCCAGCAGGAATTTGGACCGGGATACGCAGTATTTT. This codes for CASRNLDRDTQYF.

This rearrangement joins TRBV12-3 or TRBV12-4 to TRBJ2-3; D gene ambiguous. With 2 bases removed from V and 4 bases from J, the gap between germline ends came to 7 bases. The CDR3 has 13 residues. In DNA form, the CDR3 reads TGTGCCAGCAGTTTATCATTGGCAGATACGCAGTATTTT. This gives the protein CASSLSLADTQYF.

This clonotype was counted only a few times. The chain uses TRBV10-3 and TRBJ2-1; 9 nucleotides match TRBD1. The V segment lost 5 bases and the J segment 10 bases; nucleotides outside the gene matches: 6. CDR3 size: 13 residues. Germline V gene sequence: CDR1 ENHRY, CDR2 SYGVKD. The CDR3 reads CAISWTGEDEQFF. The CDR3, as DNA: TGTGCCATCAGTTGGACAGGGGAGGACGAGCAGTTCTTC.

The table lists this clonotype with a count of one. Mismatch with germline at one junction end may stem from a read error. The chain recombines TRBV5-5 with TRBJ2-3; TRBD1 matches at 8 bases. This CDR3 has 14 residues. Germline CDR1 is SGHKS and CDR2 is YYEKEE (reference sequence). The CDR3 nucleotides read TGTGCCAGCAGCCCTGTGACAGGGGCAGACACGCAGTATTTT. It encodes CASSPVTGADTQYF.

CDR3 sequence: CASSPGAGGAGRNIQYF. In DNA form, the CDR3 reads TGTGCCAGCAGCCCCGGGGCAGGGGGCGCCGGTAGAAACATTCAGTACTTC. The chain recombines TRBV7-8 with TRBJ2-4; 8 bases agree with TRBD1. CDR1 is SGHVS and CDR2 is FQNEAQ in the germline V gene. The CDR3 is made up of 17 amino acids. V was clipped by 5 bases and J by 6 bases; unmatched bases: 15.

This sequence joins TRBV2 and TRBJ1-1; D unclear. Trimming cost V 8 bases and J 2 bases, with 9 bases left between them. This CDR3 is built from 12 residues. CDR1 SNHLY and CDR2 FYNNEI come from the germline V gene. In DNA, the CDR3 is TGTGCCAGCTTGTTAGTTAACACTGAAGCTTTCTTT. Its protein is CASLLVNTEAFF.

The chain has TRBV5-1 and TRBJ1-2; weak D call: TRBD1 (6 bases). From germline, CDR1 is SGHRS and CDR2 YFSETQ. Trimming removed 1 base from V and 6 bases from J, with 16 bases in between. The CDR3 contains 15 residues. The CDR3 sequence: CASSLSRDIIHGYTF. The CDR3 region has the DNA TGCGCCAGCAGCTTGTCTCGGGACATAATTCATGGCTACACCTTC.

The chain carries TRBV4-2 and TRBJ2-5, with 9 bases fitting TRBD2. Germline assignment: CDR1 LGHNA and CDR2 YNFKEQ. V gave up 0 bases and J gave up 4 bases; unmatched junction bases: 12. The CDR3 consists of 18 residues. CDR3 amino acids: CASSQDLVSGGQRETQYF. CDR3 DNA sequence: TGTGCCAGCAGCCAAGACCTGGTTAGCGGGGGCCAGCGAGAGACCCAGTACTTC.

The V gene is TRBV29-1, the J gene TRBJ2-7; D assignment may be TRBD1 or TRBD2 (5 bases each). V shed 1 base and J shed 9 bases, with 16 bases lying between them. The CDR3 has 13 amino acids. Germline V gene lookup returns CDR1 SQVTM and CDR2 ANQGSEA. The CDR3 loop is CSVEVVRGTGQYF. The CDR3 nucleotides are TGCAGCGTTGAAGTTGTGAGAGGGACCGGGCAGTACTTC.

This clonotype came up many times. The gene calls are TRBV29-1 and TRBJ2-1, with D unclear. The germline CDR1 and CDR2 sequences are SQVTM and ANQGSEA. The germline V and J ends were trimmed by 5 bases and 0 bases, with 11 bases remaining between them. The CDR3 is 14 amino acids. As DNA, the CDR3 is TGCAGCGTTCGCGGAGCAGGCTCCTACAATGAGCAGTTCTTC. This gives the protein CSVRGAGSYNEQFF.

The genes are TRBV20-1 and TRBJ1-2, with D tentatively TRBD1 (6 bases). This CDR3 has 13 residues. Germline CDR1 DFQATT, CDR2 SNEGSKA (reference sequence). V was cut by 2 bases and J by 4 bases, with 11 bases left in between. CDR3 DNA sequence: TGCAGTGCTAGAAACAGGGCAACCTATGGCTACACCTTC. Protein: CSARNRATYGYTF.